This T cell receptor beta chain comes out of a study of T-cell memory formation after mild COVID-19. It was 5'RACE with constant-segment primers that produced the TCR alpha and TCR beta cDNA libraries, which carried sample barcodes and UMIs. TCRdb processed the 5' RACE reads anew with MiXCR; each CDR3 protein has one entry. The sample records 50,000 or so distinct CDR3 sequences, over 8.5% being singletons. General study findings and limits: Day 37-peaking second-wave clones had unconfirmed SARS-CoV-2 specificity. CD4+ contracting clones were found mainly in CM and EM, and CD8+ ones in EMRA.

This clonotype was observed a handful of times. The antigen is undetermined. CDR3 length: 12 amino acids. Germline CDR1 LNHDA, CDR2 SQIVND (reference sequence). V gave up 7 bases and J gave up 12 bases, with 13 bases separating them. The origin of this receptor is an adult woman who had mild COVID-19 (a few samples of this study predate the infection). Cell type and time point are not known. The sequencing sample was made of PBMCs or a T cell subset sorted from them (not recorded which). This sequence joins TRBV19 and TRBJ2-6; the D gene is possibly TRBD1 (6 bases). CDR3 loop: CASKARGFVLTF. The DNA for the CDR3 is TGTGCCAGTAAAGCCAGGGGCTTCGTCCTGACTTTC.